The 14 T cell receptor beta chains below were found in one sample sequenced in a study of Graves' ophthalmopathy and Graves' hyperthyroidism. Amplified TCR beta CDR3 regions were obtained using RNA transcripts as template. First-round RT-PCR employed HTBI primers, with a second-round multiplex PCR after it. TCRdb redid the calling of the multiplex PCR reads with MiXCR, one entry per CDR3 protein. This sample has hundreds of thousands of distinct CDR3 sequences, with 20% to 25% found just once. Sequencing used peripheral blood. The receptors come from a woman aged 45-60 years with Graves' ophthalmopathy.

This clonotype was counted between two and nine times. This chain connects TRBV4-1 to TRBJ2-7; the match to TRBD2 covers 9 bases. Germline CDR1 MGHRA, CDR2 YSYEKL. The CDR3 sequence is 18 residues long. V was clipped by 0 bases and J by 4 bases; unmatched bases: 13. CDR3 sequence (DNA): TGCGCCAGCAGCCAAGAAGGTGGTAGCGGGAGCTTCTGGTACGAGCAGTACTTC. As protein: CASSQEGGSGSFWYEQYF.

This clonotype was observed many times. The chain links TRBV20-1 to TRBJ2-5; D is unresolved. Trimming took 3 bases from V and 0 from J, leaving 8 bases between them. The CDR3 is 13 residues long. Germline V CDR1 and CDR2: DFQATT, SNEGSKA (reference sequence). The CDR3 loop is CSASLQYQETQYF. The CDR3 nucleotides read TGCAGTGCTAGTCTCCAGTACCAAGAGACCCAGTACTTC.

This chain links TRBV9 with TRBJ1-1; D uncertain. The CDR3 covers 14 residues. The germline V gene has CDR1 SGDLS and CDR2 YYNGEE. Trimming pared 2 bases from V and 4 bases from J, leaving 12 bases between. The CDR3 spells CASSVPALSTEAFF. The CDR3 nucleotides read TGTGCCAGCAGCGTTCCCGCGTTGTCCACTGAAGCTTTCTTT.

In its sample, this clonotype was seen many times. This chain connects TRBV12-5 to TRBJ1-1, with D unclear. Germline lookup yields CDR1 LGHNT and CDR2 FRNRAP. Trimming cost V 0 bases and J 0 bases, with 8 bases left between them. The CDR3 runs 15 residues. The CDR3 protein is CASGLVSPVNTEAFF. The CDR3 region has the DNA TGTGCTAGTGGTTTGGTATCCCCCGTGAACACTGAAGCTTTCTTT. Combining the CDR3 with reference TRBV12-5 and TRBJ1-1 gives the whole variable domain DARVTQTPRHKVTEMGQEVTMRCQPILGHNTVFWYRQTMMQGLELLAYFRNRAPLDDSGMPKDRFSAEMPDATLATLKIQPSEPRDSAVYFCASGLVSPVNTEAFFGQGTRLTVV.

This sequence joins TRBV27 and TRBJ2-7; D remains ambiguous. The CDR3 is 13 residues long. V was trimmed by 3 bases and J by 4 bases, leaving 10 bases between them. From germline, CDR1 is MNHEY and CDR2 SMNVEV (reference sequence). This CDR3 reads CASSLMERYEQYF. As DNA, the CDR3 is TGTGCCAGCAGTTTGATGGAGAGGTACGAGCAGTACTTC.

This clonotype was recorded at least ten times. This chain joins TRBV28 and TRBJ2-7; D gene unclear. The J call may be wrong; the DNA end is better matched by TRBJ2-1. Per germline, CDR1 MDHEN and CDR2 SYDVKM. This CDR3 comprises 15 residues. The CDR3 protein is CASPPQVGTLYEQFF. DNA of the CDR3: TGTGCCAGTCCCCCCCAAGTGGGAACCCTATACGAGCAGTTCTTC.

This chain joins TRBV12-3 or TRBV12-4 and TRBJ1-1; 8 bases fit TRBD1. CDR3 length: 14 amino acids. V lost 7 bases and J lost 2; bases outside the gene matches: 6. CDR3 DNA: TGTGCCAGCACTTTCGGGACAGGTAACACTGAAGCTTTCTTT. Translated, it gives CASTFGTGNTEAFF.

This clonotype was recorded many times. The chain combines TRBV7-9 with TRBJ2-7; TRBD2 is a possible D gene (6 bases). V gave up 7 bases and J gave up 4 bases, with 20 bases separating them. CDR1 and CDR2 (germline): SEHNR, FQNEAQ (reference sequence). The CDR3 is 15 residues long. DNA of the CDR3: TGTGCCAGCAATCCGGCCGGCGGGAATGTTTACGAGCAGTACTTC. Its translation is CASNPAGGNVYEQYF.

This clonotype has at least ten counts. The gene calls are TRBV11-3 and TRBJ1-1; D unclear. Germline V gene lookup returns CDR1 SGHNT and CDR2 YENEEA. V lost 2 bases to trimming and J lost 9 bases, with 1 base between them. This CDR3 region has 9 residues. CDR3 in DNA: TGTGCCAGCAGCTTAAAAGCTTTCTTT. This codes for CASSLKAFF. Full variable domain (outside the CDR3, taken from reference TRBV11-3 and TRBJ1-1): EAGVVQSPRYKIIEKKQPVAFWCNPISGHNTLYWYLQNLGQGPELLIRYENEEAVDDSQLPKDRFSAERLKGVDSTLKIQPAELGDSAVYLCASSLKAFFGQGTRLTVV.

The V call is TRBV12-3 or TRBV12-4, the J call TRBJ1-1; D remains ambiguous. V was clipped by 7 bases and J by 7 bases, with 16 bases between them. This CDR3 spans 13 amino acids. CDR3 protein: CASTLKGRNEAFF. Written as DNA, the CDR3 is TGTGCCAGCACCCTCAAAGGGCGGAATGAAGCTTTCTTT.

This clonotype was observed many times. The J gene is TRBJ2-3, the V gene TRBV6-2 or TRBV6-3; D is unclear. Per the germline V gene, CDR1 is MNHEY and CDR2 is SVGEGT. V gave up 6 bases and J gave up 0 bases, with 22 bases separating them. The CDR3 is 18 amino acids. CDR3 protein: CASSPSGRPSPSTDTQYF. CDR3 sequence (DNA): TGTGCCAGCAGCCCCTCGGGCCGCCCGTCCCCAAGCACAGATACGCAGTATTTT.

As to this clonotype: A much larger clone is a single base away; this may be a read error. The CDR3 protein is CASSHSGILYEQYF. CDR3 DNA sequence: TGTGCCAGCAGTCATTCCGGGATCCTCTACGAGCAGTACTTC. The J gene is TRBJ2-7, the V gene TRBV12-3 or TRBV12-4; tentative D call: TRBD2 (5 bases). The CDR3 has 14 residues. Trimming left V 5 bases short and J 3 bases short, with 14 bases between.

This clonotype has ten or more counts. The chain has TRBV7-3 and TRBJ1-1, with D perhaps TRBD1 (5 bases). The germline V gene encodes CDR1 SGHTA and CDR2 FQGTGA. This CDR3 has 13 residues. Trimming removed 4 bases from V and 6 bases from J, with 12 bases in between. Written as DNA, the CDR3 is TGTGCCAGCAGCTCTACAGGAGTCGCTGAAGCTTTCTTT. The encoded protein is CASSSTGVAEAFF. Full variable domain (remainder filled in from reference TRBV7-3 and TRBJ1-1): GAGVSQTPSNKVTEKGKYVELRCDPISGHTALYWYRQSLGQGPEFLIYFQGTGAADDSGLPNDRFFAVRPEGSVSTLKIQRTERGDSAVYLCASSSTGVAEAFFGQGTRLTVV.

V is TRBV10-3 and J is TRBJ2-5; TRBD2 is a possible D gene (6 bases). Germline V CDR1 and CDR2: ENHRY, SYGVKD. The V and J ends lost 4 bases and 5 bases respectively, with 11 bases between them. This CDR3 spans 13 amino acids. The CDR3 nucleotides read TGTGCCATCAGTGCAGCGGGCGGGGAGACCCAGTACTTC. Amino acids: CAISAAGGETQYF.